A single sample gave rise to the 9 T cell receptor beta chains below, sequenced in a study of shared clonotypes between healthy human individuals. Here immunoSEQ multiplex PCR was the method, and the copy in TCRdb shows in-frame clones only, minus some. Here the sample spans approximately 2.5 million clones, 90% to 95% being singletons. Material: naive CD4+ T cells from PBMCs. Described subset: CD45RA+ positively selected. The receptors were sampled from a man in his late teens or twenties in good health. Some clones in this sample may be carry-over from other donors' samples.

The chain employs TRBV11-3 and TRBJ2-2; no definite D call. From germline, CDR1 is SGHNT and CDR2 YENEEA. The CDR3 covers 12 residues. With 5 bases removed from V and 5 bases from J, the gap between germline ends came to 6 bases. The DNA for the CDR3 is TGTGCCAGCAGCCGGGTGACCGGGGAGCTGTTTTTT. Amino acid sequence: CASSRVTGELFF. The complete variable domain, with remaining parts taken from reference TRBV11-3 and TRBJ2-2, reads EAGVVQSPRYKIIEKKQPVAFWCNPISGHNTLYWYLQNLGQGPELLIRYENEEAVDDSQLPKDRFSAERLKGVDSTLKIQPAELGDSAVYLCASSRVTGELFFGEGSRLTVL.

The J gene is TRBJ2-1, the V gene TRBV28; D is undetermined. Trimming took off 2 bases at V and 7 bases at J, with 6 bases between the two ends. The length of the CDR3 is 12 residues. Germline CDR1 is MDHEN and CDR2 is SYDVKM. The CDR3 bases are TGTGCCAGCAGTTTAGGATGGAATGAGCAGTTCTTC. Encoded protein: CASSLGWNEQFF.

The CDR3 here is CAWSSTPGEQYF. Written as DNA, the CDR3 is TGTGCCTGGAGTTCGACACCCGGCGAGCAGTACTTC. This rearrangement joins TRBV30 to TRBJ2-7, with D unresolved. Trimming took off 2 bases at V and 6 bases at J, with 11 bases between the two ends. Germline V gene sequence: CDR1 GTSNPN, CDR2 SVGIG (reference sequence). This CDR3 spans 12 amino acids.

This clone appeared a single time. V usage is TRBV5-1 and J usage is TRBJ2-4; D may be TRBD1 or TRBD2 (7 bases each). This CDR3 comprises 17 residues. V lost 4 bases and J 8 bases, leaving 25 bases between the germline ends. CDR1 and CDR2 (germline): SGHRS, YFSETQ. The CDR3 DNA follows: TGCGCCAGCAGCGCTGCCGGGACAGAGACGACTAGCTACATTCAGTACTTC. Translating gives CASSAAGTETTSYIQYF. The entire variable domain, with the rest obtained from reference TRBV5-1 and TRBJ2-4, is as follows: KAGVTQTPRYLIKTRGQQVTLSCSPISGHRSVSWYQQTPGQGLQFLFEYFSETQRNKGNFPGRFSGRQFSNSRSEMNVSTLELGDSALYLCASSAAGTETTSYIQYFGAGTRLSVL.

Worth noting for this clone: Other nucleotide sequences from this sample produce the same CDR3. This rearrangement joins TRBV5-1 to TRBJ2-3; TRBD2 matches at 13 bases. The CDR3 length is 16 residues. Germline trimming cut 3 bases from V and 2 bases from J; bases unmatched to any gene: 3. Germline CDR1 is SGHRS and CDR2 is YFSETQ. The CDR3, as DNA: TGCGCCAGCAGCTCCGGACTAGCGGGAGCCACAGATACGCAGTATTTT. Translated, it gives CASSSGLAGATDTQYF.

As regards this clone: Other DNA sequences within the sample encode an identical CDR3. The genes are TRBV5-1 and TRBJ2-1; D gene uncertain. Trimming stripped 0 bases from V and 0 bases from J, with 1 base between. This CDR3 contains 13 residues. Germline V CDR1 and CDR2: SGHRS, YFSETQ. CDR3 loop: CASSLVSYNEQFF. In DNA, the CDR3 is TGCGCCAGCAGCTTGGTCTCCTACAATGAGCAGTTCTTC.

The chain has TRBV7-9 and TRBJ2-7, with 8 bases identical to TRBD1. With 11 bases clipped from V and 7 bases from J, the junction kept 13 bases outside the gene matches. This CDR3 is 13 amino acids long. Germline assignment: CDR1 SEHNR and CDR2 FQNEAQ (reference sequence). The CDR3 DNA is TGTGCCCTAGGAGGGACAGGCGTTGGGGAGCAGTACTTC. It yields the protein CALGGTGVGEQYF.

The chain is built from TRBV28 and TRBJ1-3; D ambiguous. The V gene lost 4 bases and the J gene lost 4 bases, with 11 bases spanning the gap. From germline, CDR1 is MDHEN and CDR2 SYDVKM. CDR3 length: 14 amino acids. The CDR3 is CASSSTTEGNTIYF. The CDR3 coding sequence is TGTGCCAGCAGTTCCACGACGGAGGGAAACACCATATATTTT.

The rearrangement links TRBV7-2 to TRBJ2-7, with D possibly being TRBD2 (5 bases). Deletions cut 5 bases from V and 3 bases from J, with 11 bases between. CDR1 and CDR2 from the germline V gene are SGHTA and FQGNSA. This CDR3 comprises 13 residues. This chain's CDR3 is CASSRTGFYEQYF. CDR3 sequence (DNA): TGTGCCAGCAGCAGGACGGGATTCTACGAGCAGTACTTC.